Described below is a single T cell receptor (beta chain) sequence and its context. The data were taken from a study of shared clonotypes between healthy human individuals. V was pared by 1 base and J by 2 bases, with 18 bases between. The CDR3 loop spans 18 amino acids. Germline CDR1 reads SEHNR; CDR2 reads FQNEAQ (reference sequence). Repertoires were generated with immunoSEQ multiplex PCR, while TCRdb's copy carries only in-frame clones and drops some. There are about 1.1 million clones in the sample; about 72% occur only once, and roughly 0.9% lies in the top ten. The chain joins TRBV7-9 to TRBJ1-5, with a possible D match to TRBD1 (5 bases). Sequences were obtained from memory CD4+ T cells from PBMCs. Subset defined: CD45RA-negative fraction. This clonotype was sampled from a man aged 18 to 29 in good health. Some clones in this sample may be carry-over from other donors' samples. The CDR3 loop is CASSLVRPGYRGNQPQHF. CDR3 coding DNA: TGTGCCAGCAGCTTAGTTCGGCCAGGGTATAGGGGCAATCAGCCCCAGCATTTT.